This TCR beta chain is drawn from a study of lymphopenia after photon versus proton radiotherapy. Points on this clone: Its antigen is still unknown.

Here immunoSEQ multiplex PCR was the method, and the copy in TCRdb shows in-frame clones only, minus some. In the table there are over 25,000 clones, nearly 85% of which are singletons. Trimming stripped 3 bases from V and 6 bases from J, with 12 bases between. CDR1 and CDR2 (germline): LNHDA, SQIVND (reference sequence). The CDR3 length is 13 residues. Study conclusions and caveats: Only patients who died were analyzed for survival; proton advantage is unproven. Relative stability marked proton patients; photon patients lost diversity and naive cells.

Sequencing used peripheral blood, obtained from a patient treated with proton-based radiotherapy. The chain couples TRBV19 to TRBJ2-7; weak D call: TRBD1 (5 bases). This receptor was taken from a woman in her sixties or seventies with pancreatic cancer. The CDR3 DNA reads TGTGCCAGTAGTATCCAGGGTGGCGGCGAGCAGTACTTC. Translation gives CASSIQGGGEQYF.